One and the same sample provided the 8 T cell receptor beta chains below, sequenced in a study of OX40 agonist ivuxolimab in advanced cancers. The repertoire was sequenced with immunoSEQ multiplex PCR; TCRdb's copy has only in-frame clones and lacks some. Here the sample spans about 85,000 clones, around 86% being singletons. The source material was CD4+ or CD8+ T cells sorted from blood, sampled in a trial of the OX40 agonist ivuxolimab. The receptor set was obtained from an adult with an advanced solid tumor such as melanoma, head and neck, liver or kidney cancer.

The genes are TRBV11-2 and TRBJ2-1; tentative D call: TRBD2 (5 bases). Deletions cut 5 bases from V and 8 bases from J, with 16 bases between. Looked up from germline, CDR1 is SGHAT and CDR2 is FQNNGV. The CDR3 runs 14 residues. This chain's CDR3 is CASSPPGNDDEQFF. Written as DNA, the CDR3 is TGTGCCAGCAGCCCCCCCGGGAACGACGATGAGCAGTTCTTC.

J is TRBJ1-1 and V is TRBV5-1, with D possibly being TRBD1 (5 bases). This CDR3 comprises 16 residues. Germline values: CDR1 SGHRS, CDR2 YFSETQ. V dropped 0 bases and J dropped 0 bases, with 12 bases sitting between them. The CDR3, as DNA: TGCGCCAGCAGCTTGGCCGTACGGGGGATGAACACTGAAGCTTTCTTT. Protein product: CASSLAVRGMNTEAFF.

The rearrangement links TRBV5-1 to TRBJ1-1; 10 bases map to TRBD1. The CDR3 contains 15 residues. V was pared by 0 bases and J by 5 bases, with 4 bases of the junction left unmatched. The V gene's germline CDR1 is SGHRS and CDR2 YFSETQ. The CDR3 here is CASSLGTGGSTEAFF. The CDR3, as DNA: TGCGCCAGCAGCTTGGGGACAGGGGGAAGTACTGAAGCTTTCTTT.

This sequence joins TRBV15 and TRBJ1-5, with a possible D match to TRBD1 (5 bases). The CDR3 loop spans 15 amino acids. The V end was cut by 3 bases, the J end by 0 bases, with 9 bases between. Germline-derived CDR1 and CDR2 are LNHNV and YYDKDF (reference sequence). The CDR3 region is CATSRTVYSNQPQHF. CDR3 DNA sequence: TGTGCCACCAGCAGGACAGTCTATAGCAATCAGCCCCAGCATTTT.

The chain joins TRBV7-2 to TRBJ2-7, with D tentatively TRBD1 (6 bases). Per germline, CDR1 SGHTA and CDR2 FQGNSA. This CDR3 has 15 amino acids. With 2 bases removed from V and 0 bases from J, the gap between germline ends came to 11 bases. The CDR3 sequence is CASSLRQGSSYEQYV. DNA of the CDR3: TGTGCCAGCAGCTTACGGCAGGGGAGCTCCTACGAGCAGTACGTC.

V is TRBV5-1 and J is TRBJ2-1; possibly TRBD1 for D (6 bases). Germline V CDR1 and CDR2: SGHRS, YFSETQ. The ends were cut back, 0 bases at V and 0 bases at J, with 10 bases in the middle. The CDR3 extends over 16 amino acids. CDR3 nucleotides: TGCGCCAGCAGCTTGGATAGAGGGGGCTCCTACAATGAGCAGTTCTTC. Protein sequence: CASSLDRGGSYNEQFF.

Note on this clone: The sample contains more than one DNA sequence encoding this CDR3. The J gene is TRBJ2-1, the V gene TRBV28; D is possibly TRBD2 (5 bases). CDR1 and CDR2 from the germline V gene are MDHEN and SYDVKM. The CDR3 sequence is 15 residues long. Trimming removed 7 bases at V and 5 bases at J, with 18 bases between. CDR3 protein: CASIGLAEANNEQFF. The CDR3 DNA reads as TGTGCCAGCATCGGACTGGCTGAAGCCAACAATGAGCAGTTCTTC.

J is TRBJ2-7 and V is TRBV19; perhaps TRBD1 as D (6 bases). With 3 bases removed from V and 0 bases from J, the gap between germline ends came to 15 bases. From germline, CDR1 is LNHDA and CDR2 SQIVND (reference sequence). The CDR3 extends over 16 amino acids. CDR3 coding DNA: TGTGCCAGTAGTATCGGACAGTACAAGAGCTCCTACGAGCAGTACTTC. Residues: CASSIGQYKSSYEQYF.